The rows below give T cell receptor beta chains drawn from one sample of a study of T cells after yellow fever vaccination. TCRdb re-called the 5' RACE reads through MiXCR, storing one row per CDR3 protein. The sample comprises some 340,000 distinct CDR3 sequences, 4.1% of which are singletons, and about 22% rests with the top ten. Here the sequenced sample was PBMCs, taken 5 days after the yellow fever booster vaccination. The receptors stem from a man aged 18-30 years who received the YFV17D yellow fever vaccine. Both conserved end residues are part of each CDR3. D genes are given only for firm matches. A clone size is listed for some rows: how often the clone was seen (once, few, many), or a class if it is expanded.

clone_size d_call j_call v_call cdr3_aa cdr3_nt
- - TRBJ2-1 TRBV5-1 CASSLSTGGRDNEQFF TGCGCCAGCAGCTTGTCGACCGGGGGCAGGGACAATGAGCAGTTCTTC
many - TRBJ1-1 TRBV23-1 CASSRTPEAFF TGCGCCAGCAGTCGGACCCCTGAAGCTTTCTTT
many - TRBJ1-1 TRBV6-5 CASSDDNYFRGNTEACF TGTGCCAGCAGTGACGACAACTATTTTAGGGGAAACACTGAAGCTTGCTTT
many - TRBJ2-1 TRBV5-1 CASRALSGVNEQFF TGCGCCAGCAGGGCCTTGTCAGGGGTGAATGAGCAGTTCTTC
few - TRBJ2-7 TRBV5-1 CASSLGGYESYEQYF TGCGCCAGCAGCTTGGGAGGCTATGAATCCTACGAGCAGTACTTC
few - TRBJ2-2 TRBV2 CASSDLAGNTGELFF TGTGCCAGCAGTGATTTGGCGGGGAACACCGGGGAGCTGTTTTTT
few TRBD2 TRBJ2-3 TRBV27 CASSLLLAGGPQDTQYF TGTGCCAGCAGTTTATTACTAGCGGGGGGGCCTCAAGATACGCAGTATTTT
- - TRBJ1-2 TRBV6-2/TRBV6-3 CASSYPGAIAYGYTF TGTGCCAGCAGTTATCCCGGGGCTATCGCCTATGGCTACACCTTC
many - TRBJ2-5 TRBV4-2 CASSQEWRGETQYF TGTGCCAGCAGCCAAGAATGGAGAGGCGAGACCCAGTACTTC
few - TRBJ1-1 TRBV6-2/TRBV6-3 CASSNPARGAGNTEAFF TGTGCCAGCAGTAACCCCGCCCGTGGAGCGGGTAACACTGAAGCTTTCTTT
few - TRBJ2-7 TRBV19 CATAGDSSYEQYF TGTGCCACCGCGGGGGACAGCTCCTACGAGCAGTACTTC
many - TRBJ2-1 TRBV7-2 CASSLVVLNEQFF TGTGCCAGCAGCTTAGTAGTTCTCAATGAGCAGTTCTTC